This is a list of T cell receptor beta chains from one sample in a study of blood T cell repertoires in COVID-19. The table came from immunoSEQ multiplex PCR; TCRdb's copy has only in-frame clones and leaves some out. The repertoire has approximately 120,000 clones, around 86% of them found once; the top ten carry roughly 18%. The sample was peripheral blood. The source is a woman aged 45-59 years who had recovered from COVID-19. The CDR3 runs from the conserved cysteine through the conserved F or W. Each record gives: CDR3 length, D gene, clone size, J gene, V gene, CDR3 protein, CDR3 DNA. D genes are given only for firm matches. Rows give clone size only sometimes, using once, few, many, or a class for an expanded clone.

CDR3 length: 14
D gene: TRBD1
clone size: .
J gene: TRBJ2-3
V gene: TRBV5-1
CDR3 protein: CASSPGQGTDTQYF
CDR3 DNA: TGCGCCAGCAGCCCCGGACAGGGAACAGATACGCAGTATTTT

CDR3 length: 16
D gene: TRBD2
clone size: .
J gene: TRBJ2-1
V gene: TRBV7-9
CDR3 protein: CASSLAAGGPWNEQFF
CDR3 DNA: TGTGCCAGCAGCTTAGCCGCGGGAGGGCCTTGGAATGAGCAGTTCTTC

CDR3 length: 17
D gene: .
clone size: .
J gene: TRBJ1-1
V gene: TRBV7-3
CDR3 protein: CASSLERLGADGTEAFF
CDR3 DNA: TGTGCCAGCAGCTTAGAACGTCTGGGGGCGGACGGCACTGAAGCTTTCTTT

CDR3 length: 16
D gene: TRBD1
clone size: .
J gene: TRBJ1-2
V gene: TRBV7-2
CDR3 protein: CASSLVIIQGVSGYTF
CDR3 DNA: TGTGCCAGCAGCTTAGTGATTATACAGGGGGTATCTGGCTACACCTTC

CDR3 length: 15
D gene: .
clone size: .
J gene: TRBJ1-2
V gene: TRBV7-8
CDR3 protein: CASSLEGQGLYGYTF
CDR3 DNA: TGTGCCAGCAGCTTAGAAGGTCAGGGTCTCTATGGCTACACCTTC

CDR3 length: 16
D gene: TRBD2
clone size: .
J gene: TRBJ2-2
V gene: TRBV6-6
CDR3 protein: CASSRGGTSLTGELFF
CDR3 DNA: TGTGCCAGCAGCCGAGGGGGGACTAGCCTCACCGGGGAGCTGTTTTTT

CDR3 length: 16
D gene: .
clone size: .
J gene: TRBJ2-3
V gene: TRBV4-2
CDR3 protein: CASSRSRAQGTDTQYF
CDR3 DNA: TGTGCCAGCAGCCGATCACGAGCACAGGGAACAGATACGCAGTATTTT

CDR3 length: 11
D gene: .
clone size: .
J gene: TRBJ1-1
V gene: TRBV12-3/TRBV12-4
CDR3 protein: CASGGNTEAFF
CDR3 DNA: TGTGCCTCGGGGGGCAACACTGAAGCTTTCTTT

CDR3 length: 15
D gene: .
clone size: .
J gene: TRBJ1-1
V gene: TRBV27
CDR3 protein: CASSAGLGGFTEAFF
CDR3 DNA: TGTGCCAGCAGTGCAGGCCTGGGGGGATTCACTGAAGCTTTCTTT

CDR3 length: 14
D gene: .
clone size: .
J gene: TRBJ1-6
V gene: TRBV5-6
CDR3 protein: CASSWWGGSSPLHF
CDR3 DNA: TGTGCCAGCAGCTGGTGGGGAGGGAGTTCACCCCTCCACTTT

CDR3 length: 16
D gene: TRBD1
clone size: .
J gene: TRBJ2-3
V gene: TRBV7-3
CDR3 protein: CASSSRGTGGRDTQYF
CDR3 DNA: TGTGCCAGCAGCTCTCGAGGGACAGGGGGCCGAGATACGCAGTATTTT

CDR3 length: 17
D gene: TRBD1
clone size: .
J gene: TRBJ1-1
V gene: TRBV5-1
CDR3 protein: CASSSGDNTGVRFGAFF
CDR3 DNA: TGCGCCAGCAGCTCCGGGGACAATACAGGGGTCCGCTTCGGGGCTTTCTTT

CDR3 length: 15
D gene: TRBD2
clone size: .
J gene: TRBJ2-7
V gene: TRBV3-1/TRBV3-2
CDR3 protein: CASSQDSSGSYEQYF
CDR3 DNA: TGTGCCAGCAGCCAAGATTCAAGCGGGAGCTACGAGCAGTACTTC

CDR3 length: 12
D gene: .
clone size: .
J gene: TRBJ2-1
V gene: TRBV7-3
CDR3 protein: CASSQGSGEQFF
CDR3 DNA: TGTGCCAGCAGCCAAGGATCGGGGGAGCAGTTCTTC

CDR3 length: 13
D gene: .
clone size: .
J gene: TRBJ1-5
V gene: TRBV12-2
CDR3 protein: CASRLYGDQPQHF
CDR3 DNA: TGTGCAAGTCGCTTATACGGGGATCAGCCCCAGCATTTT

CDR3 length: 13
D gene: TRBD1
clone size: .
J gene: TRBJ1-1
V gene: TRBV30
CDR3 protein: CAWSHAGGTEAFF
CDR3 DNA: TGTGCCTGGAGTCATGCAGGGGGCACTGAAGCTTTCTTT

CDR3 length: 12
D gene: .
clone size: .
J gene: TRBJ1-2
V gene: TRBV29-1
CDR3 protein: CSVGQGLMGYTF
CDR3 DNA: TGCAGCGTTGGCCAGGGGCTAATGGGCTACACCTTC

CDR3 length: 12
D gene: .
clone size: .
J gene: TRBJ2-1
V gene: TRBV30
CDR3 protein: CAWSIGTNEQFF
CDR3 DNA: TGTGCCTGGAGTATAGGGACAAATGAGCAGTTCTTC

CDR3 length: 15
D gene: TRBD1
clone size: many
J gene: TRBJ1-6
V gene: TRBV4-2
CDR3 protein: CASSVGQGRESPLHF
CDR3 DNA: TGTGCCAGCAGCGTTGGACAGGGCCGCGAGTCACCCCTCCACTTT

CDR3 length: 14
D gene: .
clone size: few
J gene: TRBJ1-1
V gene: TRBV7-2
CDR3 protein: CASSPARGNTEAFF
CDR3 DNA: TGTGCCAGCAGCCCCGCGCGGGGCAACACTGAAGCTTTCTTT

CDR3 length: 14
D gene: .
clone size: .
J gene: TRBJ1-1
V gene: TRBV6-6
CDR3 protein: CASSYSTGRAEAFF
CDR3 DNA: TGTGCCAGCAGTTACTCGACGGGGAGGGCTGAAGCTTTCTTT

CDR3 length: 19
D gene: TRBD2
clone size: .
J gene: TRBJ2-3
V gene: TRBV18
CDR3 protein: CASSTRFQRGGLSTDTQYF
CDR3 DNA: TGTGCCAGCTCAACTCGTTTCCAGCGGGGGGGCCTTAGCACAGATACGCAGTATTTT

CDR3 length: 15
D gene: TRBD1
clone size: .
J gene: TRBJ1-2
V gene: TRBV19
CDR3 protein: CASITKRTGDYGYTF
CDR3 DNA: TGTGCCAGTATCACTAAGCGGACAGGAGACTATGGCTACACCTTC

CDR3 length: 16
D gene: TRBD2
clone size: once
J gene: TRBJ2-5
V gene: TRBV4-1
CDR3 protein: CASSLRLAGGGETQYF
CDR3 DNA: TGCGCCAGCAGCCTAAGACTAGCGGGGGGCGGGGAGACCCAGTACTTC

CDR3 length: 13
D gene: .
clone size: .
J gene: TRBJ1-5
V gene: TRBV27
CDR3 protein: CASSLGPGWAQHF
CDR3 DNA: TGTGCCAGCAGTCTCGGACCAGGGTGGGCCCAGCATTTT

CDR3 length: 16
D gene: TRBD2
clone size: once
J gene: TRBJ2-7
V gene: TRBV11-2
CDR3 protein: CASKGTSGRKWDEQYF
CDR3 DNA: TGTGCCAGCAAAGGGACTAGCGGGAGGAAATGGGACGAGCAGTACTTC

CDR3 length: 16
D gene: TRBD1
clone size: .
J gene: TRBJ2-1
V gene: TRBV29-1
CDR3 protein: CSVVLLTGVTYNEQFF
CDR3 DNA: TGCAGCGTTGTACTTCTCACAGGGGTTACATACAATGAGCAGTTCTTC

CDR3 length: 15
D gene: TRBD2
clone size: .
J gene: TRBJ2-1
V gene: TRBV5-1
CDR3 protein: CASSLSGLLYNEQFF
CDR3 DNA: TGCGCCAGCAGCTTGTCGGGACTACTCTACAATGAGCAGTTCTTC

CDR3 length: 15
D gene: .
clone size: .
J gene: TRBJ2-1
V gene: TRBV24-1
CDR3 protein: CATSDFRDNYNEQFF
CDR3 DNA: TGTGCCACCAGTGATTTCCGGGACAACTACAATGAGCAGTTCTTC

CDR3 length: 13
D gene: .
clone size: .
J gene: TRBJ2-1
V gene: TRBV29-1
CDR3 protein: CSVINREDNEQFF
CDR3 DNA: TGCAGCGTTATCAACAGGGAAGACAATGAGCAGTTCTTC

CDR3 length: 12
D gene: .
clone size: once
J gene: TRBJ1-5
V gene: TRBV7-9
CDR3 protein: CASGDSMEPQHF
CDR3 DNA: TGTGCCAGCGGTGACAGCATGGAGCCCCAGCATTTT